This is a list of T cell receptor beta chains from one sample in a study of Graves' ophthalmopathy and Graves' hyperthyroidism. TCRdb called the multiplex PCR reads again in MiXCR, with one record for every CDR3 protein. The repertoire includes around 1,000,000 distinct CDR3 sequences, 35% to 40% of them detected once, and 11% sits in the top ten. Specimen: peripheral blood or thyroid tissue (not recorded which). The receptors here all came from an adult man with Graves' hyperthyroidism. Both conserved end residues are part of each CDR3. A D gene is named only where the DNA matches it firmly. Clone sizes are given selectively: once, few, many, or a class where the clone is expanded.

clone_size	d_call	v_call	j_call	cdr3_length	cdr3_nt	cdr3_aa
many	TRBD1	TRBV20-1	TRBJ1-2	14	TGCAGTGCTAGACCCGACAGGGAGGCGTATGGCTACACCTTC	CSARPDREAYGYTF
many	-	TRBV28	TRBJ1-6	12	TGTGCCAGCAGTTTCTCAAGCTCACCCCTCCACTTT	CASSFSSSPLHF
many	TRBD2	TRBV14	TRBJ2-5	15	TGTGCCAGCAGCCAAGCGGGAGGAGATTCGGAGACCCAGTACTTC	CASSQAGGDSETQYF
-	-	TRBV20-1	TRBJ2-7	15	TGCAGTGCTCCCGATCGTAGACAGAAAAACTACGAGCAGTACTTC	CSAPDRRQKNYEQYF
once	-	TRBV29-1	TRBJ2-3	14	TGCAGCTTAAGAAAGGACAGCAGCACAGATACGCAGTATTTT	CSLRKDSSTDTQYF
many	-	TRBV9	TRBJ1-1	15	TGTGCCAGCAGCTTATCCGGGGGAATGAACACTGAAGCTTTCTTT	CASSLSGGMNTEAFF
-	-	TRBV10-3	TRBJ2-7	15	TGTGCCATCAGTGCAAGGTCGTCGGGTACCTACGAGCAGTACTTC	CAISARSSGTYEQYF
-	-	TRBV29-1	TRBJ1-2	12	TGCAGCGTTGAACAGCCCCGGGATGGCTACACCTTC	CSVEQPRDGYTF
once	-	TRBV25-1	TRBJ1-2	15	TGTGCCAGCAGTGAATATCCCGGGACCCATTATGGCTACACCTTC	CASSEYPGTHYGYTF
few	TRBD1	TRBV5-8	TRBJ1-2	15	TGTGCCAGCAGTTCCGTGGTCCGGACAGGGGGCGGCTACACCTTC	CASSSVVRTGGGYTF
many	TRBD1	TRBV5-1	TRBJ1-1	15	TGCGCCAGCAGCTTGACCGGACAGGGGGCCACTGAAGCTTTCTTT	CASSLTGQGATEAFF
many	-	TRBV7-6	TRBJ1-2	14	TGTGCCAGCAGCTTAGGAGACATTGGCTATGGCTACACCTTC	CASSLGDIGYGYTF
-	-	TRBV4-1	TRBJ2-2	16	TGCGCCAGCAGCCAAGATGCAAGCGGTATGCAGGGGGAGCTGTTTTTT	CASSQDASGMQGELFF
-	TRBD1	TRBV7-2	TRBJ2-7	17	TGTGCCAGCAGCTCCCGGTGGACAGGGACACTTTCTTACGAGCAGTACTTC	CASSSRWTGTLSYEQYF
few	-	TRBV12-3/TRBV12-4	TRBJ2-5	15	TGTGCCAGCAGTTTCTTCGCAAATAAGCAAGAGACCCAGTACTTC	CASSFFANKQETQYF
few	-	TRBV28	TRBJ2-7	14	TGTGCCAGCAGTTTTTCATCAGGGCTGTACGAGCAGTACTTC	CASSFSSGLYEQYF
few	-	TRBV7-6	TRBJ2-2	13	TGTGCCAGCAGCTTAGCGCTCGGCGGGGAGCTGTTTTTT	CASSLALGGELFF
-	-	TRBV11-2	TRBJ2-2	14	TGTGCCAGCAGCCCAAGTAGGGCAGCCGGGGAGCTGTTTTTT	CASSPSRAAGELFF
-	TRBD2	TRBV10-3	TRBJ2-5	15	TGTGCCACCGGAACAGGACTAGCGGGCCGAGAGACCCAGTACTTC	CATGTGLAGRETQYF
-	TRBD1	TRBV7-9	TRBJ1-2	15	TGTGCCAGCAGCCAGGACAGGGTCCTGAGGGATGGCTACACCTTC	CASSQDRVLRDGYTF